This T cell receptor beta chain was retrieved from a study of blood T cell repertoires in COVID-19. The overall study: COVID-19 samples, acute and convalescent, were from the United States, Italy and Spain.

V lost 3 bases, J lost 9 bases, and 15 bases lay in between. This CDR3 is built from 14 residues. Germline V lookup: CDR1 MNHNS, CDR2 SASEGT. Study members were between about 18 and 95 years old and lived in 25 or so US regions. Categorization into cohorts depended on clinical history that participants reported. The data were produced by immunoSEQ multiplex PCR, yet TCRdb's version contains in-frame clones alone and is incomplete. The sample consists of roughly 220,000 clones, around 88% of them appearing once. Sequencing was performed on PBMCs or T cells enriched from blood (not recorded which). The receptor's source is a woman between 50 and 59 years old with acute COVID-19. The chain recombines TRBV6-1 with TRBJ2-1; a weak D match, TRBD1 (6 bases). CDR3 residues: CASSDRGSGGEQFF. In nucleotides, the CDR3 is TGTGCCAGCAGTGACAGGGGATCGGGCGGTGAGCAGTTCTTC.